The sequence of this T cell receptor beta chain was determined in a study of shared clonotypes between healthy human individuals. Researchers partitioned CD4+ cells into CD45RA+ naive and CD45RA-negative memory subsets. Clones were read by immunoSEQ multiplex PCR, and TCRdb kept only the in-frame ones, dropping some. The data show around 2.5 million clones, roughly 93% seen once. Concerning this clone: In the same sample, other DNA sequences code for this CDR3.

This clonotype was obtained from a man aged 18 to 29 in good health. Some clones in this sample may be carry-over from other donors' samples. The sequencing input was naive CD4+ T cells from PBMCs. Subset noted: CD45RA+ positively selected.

The CDR3 reads CASTAGHSGETQYF. The CDR3 DNA reads TGCGCCAGCACGGCAGGGCATAGCGGGGAGACCCAGTACTTC. V usage is TRBV5-1 and J usage is TRBJ2-5, with 7 bases lining up with TRBD2. This CDR3 contains 14 residues. J gave up 5 bases and V 6 bases, and 10 bases lay outside the gene matches. In germline, CDR1 is SGHRS, CDR2 YFSETQ.